These 19 T cell receptor beta chains were all obtained from the same sample, sequenced in a study of blood T cell repertoires in COVID-19. Clones were sequenced by immunoSEQ multiplex PCR, and TCRdb holds only the in-frame ones, with some missing. The sample gives over 150,000 clones, approximately 85% of which show up once; about 6.9% is in the top ten. Material: peripheral blood. The source is a man older than 75 with COVID-19, enrolled during active disease.

V and J are TRBV18 and TRBJ2-3; the match to TRBD1 covers 8 bases. There are 17 residues in the CDR3. Germline CDR1 is KGHSH and CDR2 is LQKENI. Trimming at V came to 0 bases and at J to 3 bases, leaving 8 bases not matched to a gene. CDR3 region: CASSPPRSGQGTDTQYF. As DNA, the CDR3 is TGTGCCAGCTCACCACCGAGAAGTGGACAGGGAACAGATACGCAGTATTTT.

The J gene is TRBJ2-3, the V gene TRBV14; tentatively, D is TRBD1 (6 bases). Germline V CDR1 and CDR2: SGHDN, FVKESK. V was cut by 0 bases and J by 9 bases, with 10 bases left in between. The CDR3 length is 13 residues. The DNA of the CDR3 is TGTGCCAGCAGCCAAGATCAAAGGGGGACGCAGTATTTT. Residues: CASSQDQRGTQYF.

This chain joins TRBV6-1 and TRBJ2-1, with 7 bases fitting TRBD1. Germline assignment: CDR1 MNHNS and CDR2 SASEGT. The CDR3 has 16 amino acids. J gave up 6 bases and V 2 bases, and 10 bases lay outside the gene matches. This chain's CDR3 is CASSESLRTGLNEQFF. CDR3 coding DNA: TGTGCCAGCAGTGAATCTCTGAGGACAGGCCTCAATGAGCAGTTCTTC.

The V and J genes are TRBV14 and TRBJ1-2, with 8 bases lining up with TRBD1. Germline CDR1 reads SGHDN; CDR2 reads FVKESK. With V trimmed by 0 bases and J by 5 bases, 8 bases remained unmatched. CDR3 length: 16 residues. In DNA, the CDR3 is TGTGCCAGCAGCCAAGAAGGGACAGGACGGTATTATGGCTACACCTTC. Residues: CASSQEGTGRYYGYTF.

The rearrangement joins TRBV2 to TRBJ2-3, with TRBD2 matching 12 bases. This CDR3 has 15 residues. The V segment lost 6 bases and the J segment 4 bases; nucleotides outside the gene matches: 5. Germline V gene data show CDR1 as SNHLY and CDR2 as FYNNEI. The CDR3 protein is CASRGGTSGSDTQYF. CDR3 bases: TGTGCCAGCAGGGGGGGGACTAGCGGGTCAGATACGCAGTATTTT.

The rearrangement uses TRBV7-2 and TRBJ2-2, with 9 bases fitting TRBD1. V was pared by 6 bases and J by 5 bases, with 7 bases of the junction left unmatched. Germline CDR1 and CDR2: SGHTA and FQGNSA. The CDR3 consists of 15 residues. The CDR3 coding sequence is TGTGCCAGCAGTCTAACTGGACAGGGGACCGGGGAGCTGTTTTTT. Translated, it gives CASSLTGQGTGELFF.

The chain combines TRBV2 with TRBJ2-1; 7 nucleotides line up with TRBD1. The V gene end was trimmed by 5 bases and the J gene end by 0 bases; junction bases not matched to a gene: 7. The germline V gene has CDR1 SNHLY and CDR2 FYNNEI. This CDR3 contains 16 residues. CDR3 sequence reads: CASSPDRTISYNEQFF. The CDR3 DNA reads as TGTGCCAGCAGTCCGGACAGGACGATCTCCTACAATGAGCAGTTCTTC.

This chain connects TRBV5-1 to TRBJ1-1; a weak D match, TRBD1 (5 bases). The CDR3 consists of 15 residues. Germline-derived CDR1 and CDR2 are SGHRS and YFSETQ. V dropped 0 bases and J dropped 4 bases, with 13 bases sitting between them. CDR3 residues: CASSLGGQGGTEAFF. CDR3 nucleotide sequence: TGCGCCAGCAGCTTGGGAGGCCAGGGAGGCACTGAAGCTTTCTTT.

The V call is TRBV19, the J call TRBJ2-1; D might be TRBD2 (6 bases). Germline V gene sequence: CDR1 LNHDA, CDR2 SQIVND (reference sequence). The CDR3 sequence is 16 residues long. Trimming left V 8 bases short and J 0 bases short, with 17 bases between. CDR3 sequence (DNA): TGTGCCAGTCTTCCGGGACTGGGTAGCTCCTACAATGAGCAGTTCTTC. It codes for CASLPGLGSSYNEQFF.

The count of this clone is one. The gene calls are TRBV19 and TRBJ2-3; D gene ambiguous. This CDR3 has 12 residues. Germline CDR1 is LNHDA and CDR2 is SQIVND (reference sequence). Trimming removed 5 bases at V and 5 bases at J, with 8 bases between. The CDR3 DNA reads as TGTGCCAGTAGTGTACGACTAGATACGCAGTATTTT. Its protein is CASSVRLDTQYF.

The rearrangement joins TRBV19 to TRBJ1-6; maybe TRBD1 (6 bases). Trimming left V 5 bases short and J 2 bases short, with 16 bases between. CDR3 size: 17 residues. Germline CDR1 and CDR2: LNHDA and SQIVND (reference sequence). The CDR3 is CASSPIPTGTYNSPLHF. The CDR3 DNA reads as TGTGCCAGTAGTCCCATCCCGACAGGCACCTATAATTCACCCCTCCACTTT.

V usage is TRBV9 and J usage is TRBJ1-1; weak D call: TRBD1 (6 bases). The CDR3 runs 15 residues. Germline V CDR1 and CDR2: SGDLS, YYNGEE. V lost 4 bases to trimming and J lost 6 bases, with 19 bases between them. The CDR3 protein is CASSKQQGSVAEAFF. The CDR3, as DNA: TGTGCCAGCAGCAAACAACAGGGTTCGGTAGCTGAAGCTTTCTTT.

The V call is TRBV6-2 or TRBV6-3, the J call TRBJ2-7; possibly TRBD2 for D (5 bases). Trimming left V 2 bases short and J 2 bases short, with 7 bases between. The germline gives CDR1 MNHEY, CDR2 SVGEGT. CDR3 size: 13 residues. The CDR3 DNA reads as TGTGCCAGCAGTTACCGGGATGCCTACGAGCAGTACTTC. Amino acid sequence: CASSYRDAYEQYF.

The chain couples TRBV11-3 to TRBJ2-3, with no clear D. The CDR3 loop spans 15 amino acids. Germline lookup yields CDR1 SGHNT and CDR2 YENEEA. V gave up 2 bases and J gave up 1 base, with 10 bases separating them. CDR3: CASSLFTSGTDTQYF. For the CDR3, the DNA is TGTGCCAGCAGCTTATTTACATCTGGCACAGATACGCAGTATTTT.

The J gene is TRBJ1-1, the V gene TRBV7-3; TRBD1 matches at 11 bases. The junction had 1 base not matched to a gene; V was cut back by 5 bases and J by 5 bases. CDR1 SGHTA and CDR2 FQGTGA come from the germline V gene. The CDR3 contains 13 residues. CDR3 protein: CASSRDRGTEAFF. Written as DNA, the CDR3 is TGTGCCAGCAGCCGGGACAGGGGGACTGAAGCTTTCTTT.

This chain links TRBV3-1 (or the pseudogene TRBV3-2) with TRBJ1-1; D unresolved. Between the trimmed V and J ends, which lost 1 base and 11 bases, there was a span of 14 bases. The CDR3 has 13 amino acids. Germline values: CDR1 LGHDT, CDR2 YNNKEL (reference sequence). The CDR3 protein is CASSQAGGNGAFF. The CDR3 DNA reads TGTGCCAGCAGCCAAGCGGGAGGGAACGGGGCTTTCTTT.

The V call is TRBV7-9, the J call TRBJ2-7, with 9 bases that match TRBD1. Per the germline V gene, CDR1 is SEHNR and CDR2 is FQNEAQ (reference sequence). The CDR3 spans 13 residues. Losses at the gene ends were 6 bases for V and 7 bases for J; bases not matched to a gene: 7. The CDR3 DNA reads as TGTGCCAGCAGGTCGACAGGGGGGGGAGAGCAGTACTTC. It encodes CASRSTGGGEQYF.

The CDR3 coding sequence is TGTGCCAGCAGCGTCTCCGGGAGTCCGGGGCCCTACGAGCAGTACTTC. It codes for CASSVSGSPGPYEQYF. The chain links TRBV9 to TRBJ2-7, with D perhaps matching TRBD2 (6 bases). The CDR3 is 16 amino acids. The V end lost 2 bases, the J end lost 2 bases, and 17 bases lay between the germline ends. Germline V CDR1 and CDR2: SGDLS, YYNGEE.

V gene TRBV3-1 (or the pseudogene TRBV3-2) combines with J gene TRBJ1-2; 8 nucleotides agree with TRBD1. Germline CDR1 and CDR2: LGHDT and YNNKEL (reference sequence). There are 15 residues in the CDR3. V shed 0 bases, J shed 3 bases, and the junction held 3 bases outside the gene matches. CDR3 loop: CASSQDPGGHYGYTF. The CDR3 coding sequence is TGTGCCAGCAGCCAAGATCCAGGGGGCCACTATGGCTACACCTTC.